These 5 T cell receptor beta chains were all obtained from the same sample, sequenced in a study of OX40 agonist ivuxolimab in advanced cancers. Clones were read by immunoSEQ multiplex PCR, and TCRdb kept only the in-frame ones, dropping some. Counted here are tens of thousands of clones, about nine tenths occurring once; the ten biggest clones make up roughly 15%. This sample comprised CD4+ or CD8+ T cells sorted from blood, obtained in a trial of the OX40 agonist ivuxolimab. The receptors come from an adult with an advanced solid tumor such as melanoma, head and neck, liver or kidney cancer.

The chain combines TRBV28 with TRBJ1-4; the match to TRBD1 covers 8 bases. V shed 3 bases, J shed 12 bases, and the junction held 9 bases outside the gene matches. The V gene's germline CDR1 is MDHEN and CDR2 SYDVKM. The CDR3 contains 14 residues. CDR3 in amino acids: CASSFGTGGLELFF. The DNA for the CDR3 is TGTGCCAGCAGTTTTGGCACAGGGGGTTTAGAACTGTTTTTT.

This clone was picked up one time. This chain connects TRBV28 to TRBJ2-1; the D gene is possibly TRBD2 (6 bases). The CDR3 consists of 14 residues. The germline V gene encodes CDR1 MDHEN and CDR2 SYDVKM. V shed 6 bases and J shed 1 base, with 10 bases lying between them. The DNA for the CDR3 is TGTGCCAGCAGCTCGGCGGGGTCCTACAATGAGCAGTTCTTC. Residues: CASSSAGSYNEQFF.

The rearrangement links TRBV15 to TRBJ1-5; 10 nucleotides agree with TRBD1. The V gene's germline CDR1 is LNHNV and CDR2 YYDKDF (reference sequence). The V and J ends lost 2 bases and 2 bases, in that order; junction bases with no gene match: 9. This CDR3 contains 18 residues. CDR3 sequence reads: CATSRSSGTGVGNQPQHF. Written as DNA, the CDR3 is TGTGCCACCAGCAGATCCTCCGGGACAGGGGTCGGCAATCAGCCCCAGCATTTT. The full variable domain, in which reference TRBV15 and TRBJ1-5 provide the parts outside the CDR3, is DAMVIQNPRYQVTQFGKPVTLSCSQTLNHNVMYWYQQKSSQAPKLLFHYYDKDFNNEADTPDNFQSRRPNTSFCFLDIRSPGLGDTAMYLCATSRSSGTGVGNQPQHFGDGTRLSIL.

The chain has TRBV27 and TRBJ2-7; 8 positions match TRBD1. After removal of 4 bases from V and 7 bases from J, the junction contained 15 bases not matched to a gene. There are 16 residues in the CDR3. Looked up from germline, CDR1 is MNHEY and CDR2 is SMNVEV (reference sequence). CDR3 sequence: CASSSTPGQARGEQYF. For the CDR3, the DNA is TGTGCCAGCAGTTCCACCCCGGGACAGGCACGGGGAGAGCAGTACTTC.

The chain has TRBV9 and TRBJ2-3, with D possibly being TRBD2 (6 bases). From germline, CDR1 is SGDLS and CDR2 YYNGEE. The CDR3 has 16 amino acids. The V end lost 5 bases, the J end lost 7 bases, and 23 bases lay between the germline ends. The CDR3 spells CASSPPQDVLANTQYF. CDR3 nucleotide sequence: TGTGCCAGCAGTCCCCCTCAGGACGTGCTAGCGAATACGCAGTATTTT.